This T cell receptor (beta chain) was sequenced during a study of blood T cell repertoires in COVID-19. Study context: Sources were T cells, B-cell-depleted T cells, or PBMCs; the material itself was cDNA or gDNA.

Under the authors' procedure: Amplifying reference gene primers gave estimates of nucleated cell counts. Assay used: immunoSEQ multiplex PCR; TCRdb lists only in-frame clones, some missing. D and trimming were read from the DNA, whereas the V and J calls and clone size are those reported in that table. The table shows more than 200,000 clones, with around four fifths occurring only once. Followed over time, Seattle patients had been enrolled while infection was active. CDR3 length: 14 residues. The junction had 7 bases not matched to a gene; V was cut back by 4 bases and J by 7 bases. CDR1 and CDR2 (germline): LGHDT, YNNKEL (reference sequence).

The chain joins TRBV3-1 (or the pseudogene TRBV3-2) to TRBJ2-5; TRBD2 matches at 9 bases. The specimen sequenced was peripheral blood. This sequence originates from a woman of 80 years or more with COVID-19, enrolled during active disease. CDR3 protein: CASSLRGGHRTQYF. The CDR3 nucleotides are TGTGCCAGCAGCCTGCGGGGGGGCCACCGGACCCAGTACTTC.